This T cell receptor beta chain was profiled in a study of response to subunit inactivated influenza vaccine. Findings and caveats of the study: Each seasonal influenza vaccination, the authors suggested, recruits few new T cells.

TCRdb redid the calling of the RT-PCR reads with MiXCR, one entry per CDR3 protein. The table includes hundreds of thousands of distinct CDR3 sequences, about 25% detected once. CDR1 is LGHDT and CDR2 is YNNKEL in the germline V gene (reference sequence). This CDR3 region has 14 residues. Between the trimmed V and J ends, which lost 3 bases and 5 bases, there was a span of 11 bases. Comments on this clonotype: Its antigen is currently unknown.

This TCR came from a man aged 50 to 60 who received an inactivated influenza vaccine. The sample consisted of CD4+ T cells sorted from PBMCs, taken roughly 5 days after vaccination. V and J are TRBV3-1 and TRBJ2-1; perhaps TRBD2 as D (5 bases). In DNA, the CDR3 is TGTGCCAGCAGCCAGTGGACTCGCGACAATGAGCAGTTCTTC. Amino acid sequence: CASSQWTRDNEQFF.